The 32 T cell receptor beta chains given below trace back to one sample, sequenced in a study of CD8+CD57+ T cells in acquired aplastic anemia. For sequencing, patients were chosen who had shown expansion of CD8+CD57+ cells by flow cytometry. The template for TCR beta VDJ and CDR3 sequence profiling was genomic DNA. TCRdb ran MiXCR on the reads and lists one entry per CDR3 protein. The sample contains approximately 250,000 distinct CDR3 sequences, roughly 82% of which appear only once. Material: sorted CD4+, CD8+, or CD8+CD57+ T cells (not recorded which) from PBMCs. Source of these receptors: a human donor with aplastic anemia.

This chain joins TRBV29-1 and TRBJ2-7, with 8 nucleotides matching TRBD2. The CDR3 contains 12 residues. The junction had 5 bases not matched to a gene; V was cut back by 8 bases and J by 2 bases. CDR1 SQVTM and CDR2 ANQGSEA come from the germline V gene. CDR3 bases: TGCAGCCGGGGGGGGACTACCTACGAGCAGTACTTC. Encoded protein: CSRGGTTYEQYF.

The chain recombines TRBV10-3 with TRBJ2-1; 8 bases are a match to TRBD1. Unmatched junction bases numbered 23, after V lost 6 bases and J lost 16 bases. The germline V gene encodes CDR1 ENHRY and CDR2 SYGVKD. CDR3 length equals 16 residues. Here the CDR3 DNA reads TGTGCCATCAGCCAGGGGGCCGGAAAACGTCAGGATGAACAATTCTTC. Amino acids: CAISQGAGKRQDEQFF.

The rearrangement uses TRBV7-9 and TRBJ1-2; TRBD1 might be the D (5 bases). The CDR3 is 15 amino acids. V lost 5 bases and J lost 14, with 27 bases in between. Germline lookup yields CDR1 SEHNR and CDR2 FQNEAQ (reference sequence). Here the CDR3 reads CASSLPGFRGIGETF. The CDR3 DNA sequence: TGTGCCAGCAGCCTACCGGGGTTTAGGGGAATAGGCGAAACCTTC.

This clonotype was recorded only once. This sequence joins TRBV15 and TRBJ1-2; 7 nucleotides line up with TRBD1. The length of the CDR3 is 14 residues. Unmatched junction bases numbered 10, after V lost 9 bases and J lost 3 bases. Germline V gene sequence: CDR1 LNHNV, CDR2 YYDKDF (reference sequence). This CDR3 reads CATSPPGGYYGYTF. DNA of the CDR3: TGTGCCACTTCCCCTCCAGGGGGGTACTATGGCTACACCTTC. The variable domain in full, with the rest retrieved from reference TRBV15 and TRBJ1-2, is DAMVIQNPRYQVTQFGKPVTLSCSQTLNHNVMYWYQQKSSQAPKLLFHYYDKDFNNEADTPDNFQSRRPNTSFCFLDIRSPGLGDTAMYLCATSPPGGYYGYTFGSGTRLTVV.

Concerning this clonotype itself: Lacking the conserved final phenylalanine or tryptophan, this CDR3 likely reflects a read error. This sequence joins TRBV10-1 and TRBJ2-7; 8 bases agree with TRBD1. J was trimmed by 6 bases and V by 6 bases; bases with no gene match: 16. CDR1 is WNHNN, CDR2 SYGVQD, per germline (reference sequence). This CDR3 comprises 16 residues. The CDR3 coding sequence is TGCGCCAGCAGGGCACCGGGACAGGCGAACCTGGCCGAGCAGTACGGC. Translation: CASRAPGQANLAEQYG.

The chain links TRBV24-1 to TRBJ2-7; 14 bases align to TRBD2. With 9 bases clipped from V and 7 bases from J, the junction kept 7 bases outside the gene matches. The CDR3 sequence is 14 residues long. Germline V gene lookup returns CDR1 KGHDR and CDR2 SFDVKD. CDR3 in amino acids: CATGTSGGSDEQYF. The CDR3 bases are TGTGCCACCGGGACTAGCGGGGGTAGCGATGAGCAGTACTTC.

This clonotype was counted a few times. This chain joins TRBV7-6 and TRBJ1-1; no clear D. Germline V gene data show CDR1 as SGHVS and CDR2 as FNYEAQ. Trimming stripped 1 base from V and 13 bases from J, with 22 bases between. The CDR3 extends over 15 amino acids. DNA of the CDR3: TGTGCCAGCAGCTTAGAGGTAGGTCCCGATACGCAGTATTTCTTT. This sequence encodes CASSLEVGPDTQYFF.

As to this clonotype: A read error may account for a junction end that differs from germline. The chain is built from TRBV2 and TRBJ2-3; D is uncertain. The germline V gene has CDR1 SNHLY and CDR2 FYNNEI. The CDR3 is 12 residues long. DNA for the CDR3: TGTGCCAGCAGCGTGTGGTCTAATACGCAGTCTTTT. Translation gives CASSVWSNTQSF.

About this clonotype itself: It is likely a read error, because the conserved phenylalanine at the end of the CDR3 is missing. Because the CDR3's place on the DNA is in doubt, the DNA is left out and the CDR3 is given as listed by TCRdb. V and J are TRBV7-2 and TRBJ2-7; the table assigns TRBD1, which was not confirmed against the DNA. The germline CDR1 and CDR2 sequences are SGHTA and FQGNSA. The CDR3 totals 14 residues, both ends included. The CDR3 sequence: CASSLAGWAYETYI.

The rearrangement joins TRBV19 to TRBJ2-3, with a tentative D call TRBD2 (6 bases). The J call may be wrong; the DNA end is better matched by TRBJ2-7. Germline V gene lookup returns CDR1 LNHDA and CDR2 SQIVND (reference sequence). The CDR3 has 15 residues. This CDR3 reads CASSIAGESYNEQYF. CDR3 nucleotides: TGTGCCAGTAGTATAGCGGGGGAGAGCTACAATGAGCAGTACTTC.

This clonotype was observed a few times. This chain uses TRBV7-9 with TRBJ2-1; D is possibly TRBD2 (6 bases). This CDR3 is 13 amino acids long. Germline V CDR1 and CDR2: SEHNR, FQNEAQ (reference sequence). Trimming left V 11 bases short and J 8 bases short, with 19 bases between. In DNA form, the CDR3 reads TGTGCCGGACGTGATGGGGGGATCCATGAGCAGTTCTTC. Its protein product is CAGRDGGIHEQFF.

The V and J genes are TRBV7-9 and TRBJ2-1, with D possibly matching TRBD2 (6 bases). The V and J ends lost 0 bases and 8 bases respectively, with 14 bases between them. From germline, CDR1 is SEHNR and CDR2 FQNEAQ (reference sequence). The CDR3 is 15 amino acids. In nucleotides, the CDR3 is TGTGCCAGCAGCTTAGCGCTGGAGGGGAGCGATGAGCAGTTCTTC. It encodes CASSLALEGSDEQFF.

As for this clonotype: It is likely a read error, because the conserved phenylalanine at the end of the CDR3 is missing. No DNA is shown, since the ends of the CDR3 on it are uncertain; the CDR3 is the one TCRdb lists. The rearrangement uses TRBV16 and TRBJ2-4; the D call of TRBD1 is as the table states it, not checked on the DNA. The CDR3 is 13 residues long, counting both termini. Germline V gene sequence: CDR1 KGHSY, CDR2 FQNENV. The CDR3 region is CASSSRGGNLAVL.

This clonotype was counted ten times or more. CDR3 in amino acids: CASSQEVGQGLNYYEQYF. The CDR3 DNA sequence: TGCGCCAGCAGCCAAGAGGTGGGACAGGGATTAAACTACTACGAGCAGTACTTC. The gene calls are TRBV4-3 and TRBJ2-7, with TRBD1 matching over 9 bases. CDR3 length: 18 residues. In germline, CDR1 is LGHNA, CDR2 YSLEER. Losses at the gene ends were 0 bases for V and 3 bases for J; bases not matched to a gene: 12.

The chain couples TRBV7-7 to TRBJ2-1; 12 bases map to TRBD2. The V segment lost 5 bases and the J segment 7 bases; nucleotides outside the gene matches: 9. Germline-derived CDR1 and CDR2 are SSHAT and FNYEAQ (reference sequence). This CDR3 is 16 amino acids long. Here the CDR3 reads CASSVRLAGARNEQFF. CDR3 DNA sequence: TGTGCCAGCAGCGTGCGACTAGCGGGGGCGCGGAATGAGCAGTTCTTC.

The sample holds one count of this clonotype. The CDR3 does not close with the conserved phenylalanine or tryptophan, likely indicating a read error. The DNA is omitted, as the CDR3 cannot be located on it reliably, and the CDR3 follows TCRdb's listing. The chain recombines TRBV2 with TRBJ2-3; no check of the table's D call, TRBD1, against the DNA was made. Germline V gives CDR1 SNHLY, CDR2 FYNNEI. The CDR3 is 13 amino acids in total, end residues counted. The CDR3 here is CASGDGGTNTPYL.

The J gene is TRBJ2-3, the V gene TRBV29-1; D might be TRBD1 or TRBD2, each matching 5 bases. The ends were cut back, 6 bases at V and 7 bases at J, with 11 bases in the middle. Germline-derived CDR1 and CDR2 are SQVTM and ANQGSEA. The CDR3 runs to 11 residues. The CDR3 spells CSVDGAYTQYF. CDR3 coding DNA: TGCAGCGTGGACGGGGCATATACGCAGTATTTT.

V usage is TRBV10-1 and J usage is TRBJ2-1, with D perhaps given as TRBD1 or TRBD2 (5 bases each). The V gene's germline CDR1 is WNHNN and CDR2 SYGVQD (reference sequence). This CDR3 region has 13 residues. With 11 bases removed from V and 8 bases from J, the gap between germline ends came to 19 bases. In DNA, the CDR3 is TGCGCCGCCGGGGACGGCCCCAGGGATGAGCAGTTCTTC. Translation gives CAAGDGPRDEQFF.

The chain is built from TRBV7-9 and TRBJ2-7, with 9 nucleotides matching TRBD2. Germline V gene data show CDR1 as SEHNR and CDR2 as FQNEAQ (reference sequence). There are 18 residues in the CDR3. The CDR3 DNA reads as TGTGCCAGCAGCTTTCAAAGAAGCGGGGGGAGCGATGACCAGTTCTTCGGCGTC. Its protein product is CASSFQRSGGSDDQFFGV.

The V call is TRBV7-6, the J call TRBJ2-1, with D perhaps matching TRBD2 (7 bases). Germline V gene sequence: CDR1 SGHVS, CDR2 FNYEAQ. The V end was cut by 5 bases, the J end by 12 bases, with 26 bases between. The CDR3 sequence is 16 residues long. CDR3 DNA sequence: TGTGCCAGCAGCGTACGGACGGAGGGGGGGAGGGGTGGGCAGTTCTTC. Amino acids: CASSVRTEGGRGGQFF.

The CDR3 nucleotides are TGTGCCAGCCGCGGAGGGCCCGAGGACCTGTTTTTT. Protein: CASRGGPEDLFF. V is TRBV7-9 and J is TRBJ2-5; possibly TRBD2 for D (6 bases). The J call could be wrong; TRBJ2-2 is a better fit for the DNA end. CDR3 size: 12 residues. Germline CDR1 SEHNR, CDR2 FQNEAQ (reference sequence).

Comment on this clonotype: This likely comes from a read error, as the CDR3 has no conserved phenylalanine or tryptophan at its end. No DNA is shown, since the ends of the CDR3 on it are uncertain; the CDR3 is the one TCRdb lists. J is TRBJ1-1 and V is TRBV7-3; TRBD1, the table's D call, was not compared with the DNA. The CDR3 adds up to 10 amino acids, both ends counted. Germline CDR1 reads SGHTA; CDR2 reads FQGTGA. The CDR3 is CASSRQANAV.

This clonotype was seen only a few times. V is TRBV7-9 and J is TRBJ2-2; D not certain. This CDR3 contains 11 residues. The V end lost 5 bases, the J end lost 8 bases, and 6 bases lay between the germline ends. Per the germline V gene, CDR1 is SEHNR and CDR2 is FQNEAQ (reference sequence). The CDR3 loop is CASSLQGELFF. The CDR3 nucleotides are TGTGCCAGCAGCCTACAAGGGGAGCTGTTTTTT.

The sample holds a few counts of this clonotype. In DNA form, the CDR3 reads TGTGCCAGCAGCGTAGGGGGACAGAGCACAGATACGCAGCAGTACGTC. It is translated as CASSVGGQSTDTQQYV. The gene calls are TRBV9 and TRBJ2-7; TRBD1 aligns across 7 bases. J was trimmed by 8 bases and V by 0 bases; bases with no gene match: 14. The length of the CDR3 is 16 residues. The germline V gene has CDR1 SGDLS and CDR2 YYNGEE.

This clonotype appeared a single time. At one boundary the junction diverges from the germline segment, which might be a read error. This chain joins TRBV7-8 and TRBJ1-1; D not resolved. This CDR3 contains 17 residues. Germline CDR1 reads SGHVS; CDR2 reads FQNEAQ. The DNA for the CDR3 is TGTGCCAGCAGCGAAGAGGACTACACCCTGGTGAACAATGAAGCTTTCTTT. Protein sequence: CASSEEDYTLVNNEAFF.

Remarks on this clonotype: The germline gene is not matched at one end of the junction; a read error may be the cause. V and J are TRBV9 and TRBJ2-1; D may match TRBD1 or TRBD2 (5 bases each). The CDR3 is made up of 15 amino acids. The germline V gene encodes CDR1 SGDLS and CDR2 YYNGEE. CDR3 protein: CASSIATETYNDQFF. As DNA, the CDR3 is TGTGCCAGTAGTATAGCGACAGAAACGTACAATGATCAGTTCTTC.

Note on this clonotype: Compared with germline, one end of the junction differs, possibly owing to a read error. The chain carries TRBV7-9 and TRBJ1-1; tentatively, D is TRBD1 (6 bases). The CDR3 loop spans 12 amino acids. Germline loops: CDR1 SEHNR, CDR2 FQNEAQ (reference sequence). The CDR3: CASRTGDTVACF. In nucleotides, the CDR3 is TGTGCCAGCCGAACTGGGGACACTGTCGCTTGCTTT.

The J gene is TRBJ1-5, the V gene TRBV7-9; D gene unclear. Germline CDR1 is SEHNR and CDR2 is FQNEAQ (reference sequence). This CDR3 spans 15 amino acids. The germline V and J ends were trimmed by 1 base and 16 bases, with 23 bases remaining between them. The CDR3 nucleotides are TGTGCCAGCAGCTTAGTACCCGGGGAGCAGCTTTTTGGACATTTT. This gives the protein CASSLVPGEQLFGHF.

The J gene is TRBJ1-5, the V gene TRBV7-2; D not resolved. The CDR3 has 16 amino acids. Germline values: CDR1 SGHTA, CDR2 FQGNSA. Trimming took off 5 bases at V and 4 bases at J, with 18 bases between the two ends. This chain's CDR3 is CASSPYTVVGNQPQHF. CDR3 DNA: TGTGCCAGCAGCCCCTATACGGTTGTAGGTAATCAGCCCCAGCATTTT.

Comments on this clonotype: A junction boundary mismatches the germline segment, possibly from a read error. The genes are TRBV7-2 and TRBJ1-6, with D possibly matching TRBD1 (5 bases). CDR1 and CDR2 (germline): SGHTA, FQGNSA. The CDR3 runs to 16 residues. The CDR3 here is CAGSLGRGGYNSPLHF. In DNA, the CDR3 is TGTGCCGGCAGCTTGGGGAGGGGCGGCTATAATTCACCCCTCCACTTT.

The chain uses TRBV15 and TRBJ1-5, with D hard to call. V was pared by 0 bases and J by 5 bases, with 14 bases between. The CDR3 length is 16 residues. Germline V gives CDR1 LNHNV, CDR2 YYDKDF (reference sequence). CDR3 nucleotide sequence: TGTGCCACCAGCAGAGACTATGCGGAGAAATATCAGCCCCAGCATTTT. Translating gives CATSRDYAEKYQPQHF.

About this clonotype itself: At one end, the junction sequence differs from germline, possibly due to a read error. The CDR3 DNA reads TGTGCCAGCAGTTCTGGCGGGACTTGGGGAGAGCACCAGTTT. Translated: CASSSGGTWGEHQF. The gene calls are TRBV7-3 and TRBJ2-3, with D tentatively TRBD2 (6 bases). The CDR3 extends over 14 amino acids. Per germline, CDR1 SGHTA and CDR2 FQGTGA.